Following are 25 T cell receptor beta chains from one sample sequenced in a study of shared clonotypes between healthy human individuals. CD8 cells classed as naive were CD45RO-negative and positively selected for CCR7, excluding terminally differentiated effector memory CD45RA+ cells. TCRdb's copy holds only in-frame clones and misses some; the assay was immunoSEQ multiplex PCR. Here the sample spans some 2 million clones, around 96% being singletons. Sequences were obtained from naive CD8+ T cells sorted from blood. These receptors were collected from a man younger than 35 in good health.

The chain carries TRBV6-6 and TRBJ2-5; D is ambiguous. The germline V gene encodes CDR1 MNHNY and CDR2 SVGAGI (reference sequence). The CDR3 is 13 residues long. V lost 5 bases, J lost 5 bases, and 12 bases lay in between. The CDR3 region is CASSHMGGETQYF. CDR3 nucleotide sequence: TGTGCCAGCAGTCACATGGGTGGGGAGACCCAGTACTTC.

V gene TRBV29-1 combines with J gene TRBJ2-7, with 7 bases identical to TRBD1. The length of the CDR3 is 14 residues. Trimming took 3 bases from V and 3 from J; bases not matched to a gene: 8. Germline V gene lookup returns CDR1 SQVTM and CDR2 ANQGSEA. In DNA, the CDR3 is TGCAGCGTTGACCTCGACAGGGTCGGCTACGAGCAGTACTTC. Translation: CSVDLDRVGYEQYF.

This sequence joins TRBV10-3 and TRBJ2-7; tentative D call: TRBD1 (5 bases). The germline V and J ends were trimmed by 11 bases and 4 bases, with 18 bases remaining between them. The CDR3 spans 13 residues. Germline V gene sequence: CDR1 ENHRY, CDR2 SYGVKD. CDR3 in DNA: TGTGCCGCCATGTCCCCCCCAGGGTACGAGCAGTACTTC. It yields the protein CAAMSPPGYEQYF.

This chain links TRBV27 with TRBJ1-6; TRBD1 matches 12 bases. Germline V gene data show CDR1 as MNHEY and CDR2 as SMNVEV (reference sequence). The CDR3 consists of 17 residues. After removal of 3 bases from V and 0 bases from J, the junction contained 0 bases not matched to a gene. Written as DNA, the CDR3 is TGTGCCAGCAGTTTGGGACAGGGGGCCTCCTATAATTCACCCCTCCACTTT. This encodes CASSLGQGASYNSPLHF.

Here the CDR3 DNA reads TGTGCCTCCTACAGTCACATGAACACTGAAGCTTTCTTT. It encodes CASYSHMNTEAFF. The chain links TRBV30 to TRBJ1-1; D not resolved. CDR1 is GTSNPN and CDR2 is SVGIG in the germline V gene (reference sequence). This CDR3 comprises 13 residues. The V end lost 7 bases, the J end lost 0 bases, and 12 bases lay between the germline ends.

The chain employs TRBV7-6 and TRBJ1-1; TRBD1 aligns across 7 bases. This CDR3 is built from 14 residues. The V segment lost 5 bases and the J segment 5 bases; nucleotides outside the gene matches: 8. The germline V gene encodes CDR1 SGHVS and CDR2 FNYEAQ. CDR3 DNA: TGTGCCAGCAGCCCCCAGGGGGAAGGTACTGAAGCTTTCTTT. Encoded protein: CASSPQGEGTEAFF.

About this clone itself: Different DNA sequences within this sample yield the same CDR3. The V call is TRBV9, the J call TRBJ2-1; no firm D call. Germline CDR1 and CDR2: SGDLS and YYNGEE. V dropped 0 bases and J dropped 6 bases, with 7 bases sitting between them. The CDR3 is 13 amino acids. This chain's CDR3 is CASSVGGINEQFF. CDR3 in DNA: TGTGCCAGCAGCGTAGGAGGAATCAATGAGCAGTTCTTC.

CDR3 amino acids: CASSLDGGDSYEQYF. In DNA, the CDR3 is TGTGCCAGCAGCTTGGACGGGGGGGACTCCTACGAGCAGTACTTC. V and J are TRBV5-4 and TRBJ2-7; 8 bases are shared with TRBD2. CDR3 size: 15 residues. Germline V CDR1 and CDR2: SGHNT, YYREEE (reference sequence). V trimming: 0 bases; J trimming: 0 bases; junction bases outside the gene matches: 2.

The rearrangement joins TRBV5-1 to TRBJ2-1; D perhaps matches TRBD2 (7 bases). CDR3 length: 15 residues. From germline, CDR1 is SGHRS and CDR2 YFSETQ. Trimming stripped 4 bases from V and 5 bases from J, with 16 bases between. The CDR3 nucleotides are TGCGCCAGCAGCCAGCCCGGGGGGCAAAACAATGAGCAGTTCTTC. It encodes CASSQPGGQNNEQFF.

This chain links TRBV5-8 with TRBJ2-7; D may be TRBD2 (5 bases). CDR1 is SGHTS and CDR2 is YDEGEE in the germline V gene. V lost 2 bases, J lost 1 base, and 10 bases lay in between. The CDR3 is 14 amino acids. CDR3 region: CASSFRGNSYEQYF. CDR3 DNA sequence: TGTGCCAGCAGCTTTCGAGGGAATTCCTACGAGCAGTACTTC.

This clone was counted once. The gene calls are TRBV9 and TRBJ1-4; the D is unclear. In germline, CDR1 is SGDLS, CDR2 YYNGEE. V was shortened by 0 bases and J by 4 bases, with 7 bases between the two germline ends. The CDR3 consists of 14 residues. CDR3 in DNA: TGTGCCAGCAGCGTAGGACACATTAATGAAAAACTGTTTTTT. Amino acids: CASSVGHINEKLFF.

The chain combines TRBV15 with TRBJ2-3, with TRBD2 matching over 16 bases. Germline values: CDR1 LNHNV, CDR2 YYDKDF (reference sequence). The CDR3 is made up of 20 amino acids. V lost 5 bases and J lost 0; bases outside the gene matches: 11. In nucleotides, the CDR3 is TGTGCCACCAGCGAGGGACTAGCGGGGGGGACTTTTATAAGCACAGATACGCAGTATTTT. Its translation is CATSEGLAGGTFISTDTQYF.

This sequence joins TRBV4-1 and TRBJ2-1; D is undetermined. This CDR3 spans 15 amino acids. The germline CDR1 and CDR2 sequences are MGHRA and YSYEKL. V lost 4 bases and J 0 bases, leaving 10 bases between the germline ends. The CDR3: CASSPTPSSYNEQFF. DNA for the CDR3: TGCGCCAGCAGCCCAACCCCTTCCTCCTACAATGAGCAGTTCTTC.

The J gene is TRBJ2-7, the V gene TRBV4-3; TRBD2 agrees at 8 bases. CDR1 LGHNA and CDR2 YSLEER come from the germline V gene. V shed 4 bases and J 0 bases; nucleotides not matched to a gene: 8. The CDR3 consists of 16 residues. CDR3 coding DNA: TGCGCCAGCAGCCCGGGAGGGCAACTCAACTCCTACGAGCAGTACTTC. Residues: CASSPGGQLNSYEQYF.

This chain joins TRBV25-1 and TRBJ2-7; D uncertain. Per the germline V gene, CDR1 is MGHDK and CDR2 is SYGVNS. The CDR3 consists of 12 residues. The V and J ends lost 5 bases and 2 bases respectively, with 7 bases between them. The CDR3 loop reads CASSRQAYEQYF. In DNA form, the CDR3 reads TGTGCCAGCAGTCGCCAGGCCTACGAGCAGTACTTC.

The CDR3 DNA is TGTGCCAGCAGCGTAGCTGGCGGCAGCCTAGCCAAAAACATTCAGTACTTC. This codes for CASSVAGGSLAKNIQYF. The chain recombines TRBV9 with TRBJ2-4; D unresolved. The CDR3 contains 17 residues. Trimming shortened V by 0 bases and J by 0 bases, and 13 bases separated the two germline ends. Germline CDR1 SGDLS, CDR2 YYNGEE.

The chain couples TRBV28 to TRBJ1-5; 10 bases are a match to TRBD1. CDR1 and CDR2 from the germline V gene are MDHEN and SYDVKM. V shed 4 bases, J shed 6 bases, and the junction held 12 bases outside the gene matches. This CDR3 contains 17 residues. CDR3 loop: CASSSPQTGGVSQPQHF. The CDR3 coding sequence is TGTGCCAGCAGTTCGCCCCAGACAGGGGGCGTAAGTCAGCCCCAGCATTTT. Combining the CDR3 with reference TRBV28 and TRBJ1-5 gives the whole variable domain DVKVTQSSRYLVKRTGEKVFLECVQDMDHENMFWYRQDPGLGLRLIYFSYDVKMKEKGDIPEGYSVSREKKERFSLILESASTNQTSMYLCASSSPQTGGVSQPQHFGDGTRLSIL.

CDR3 sequence (DNA): TGTGCCAGTAGTAACGACCTTGAGACTGAAGCTTTCTTT. Translation: CASSNDLETEAFF. The chain employs TRBV19 and TRBJ1-1; D call uncertain. The CDR3 is 13 residues long. V lost 4 bases and J lost 5, with 11 bases in between. CDR1 LNHDA and CDR2 SQIVND come from the germline V gene (reference sequence).

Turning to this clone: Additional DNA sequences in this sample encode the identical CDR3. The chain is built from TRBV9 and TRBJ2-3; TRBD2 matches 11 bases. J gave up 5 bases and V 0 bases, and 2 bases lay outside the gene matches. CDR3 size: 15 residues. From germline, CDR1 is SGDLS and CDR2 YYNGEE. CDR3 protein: CASSVGLAGGDTQYF. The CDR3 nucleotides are TGTGCCAGCAGCGTAGGTCTAGCGGGAGGAGATACGCAGTATTTT.

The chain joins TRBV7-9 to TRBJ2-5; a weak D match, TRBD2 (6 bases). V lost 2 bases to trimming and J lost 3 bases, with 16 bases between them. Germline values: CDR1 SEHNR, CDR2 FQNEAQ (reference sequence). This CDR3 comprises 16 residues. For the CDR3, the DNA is TGTGCCAGCAGCTTAACCAGGGATCCGGGGGAAGAGACCCAGTACTTC. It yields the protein CASSLTRDPGEETQYF.

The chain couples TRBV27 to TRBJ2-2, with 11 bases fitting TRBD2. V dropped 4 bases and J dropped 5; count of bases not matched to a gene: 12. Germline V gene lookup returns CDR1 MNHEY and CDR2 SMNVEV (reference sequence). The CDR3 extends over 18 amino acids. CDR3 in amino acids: CASSSIAGGPRGTGELFF. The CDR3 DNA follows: TGTGCCAGCAGTTCGATAGCGGGGGGGCCCCGGGGGACCGGGGAGCTGTTTTTT.

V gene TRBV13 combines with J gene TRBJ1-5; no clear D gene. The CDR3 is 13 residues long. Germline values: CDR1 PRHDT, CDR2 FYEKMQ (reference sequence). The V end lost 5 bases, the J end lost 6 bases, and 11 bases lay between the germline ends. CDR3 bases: TGTGCCAGCAGCCCTCGGAATAGTCAGCCCCAGCATTTT. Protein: CASSPRNSQPQHF.

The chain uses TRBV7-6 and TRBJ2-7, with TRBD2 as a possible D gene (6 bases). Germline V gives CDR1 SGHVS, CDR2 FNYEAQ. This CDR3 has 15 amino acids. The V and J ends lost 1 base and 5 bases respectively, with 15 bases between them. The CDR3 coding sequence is TGTGCCAGCAGCTTAGAACCGGGAGCTCACGACGAGCAGTACTTC. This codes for CASSLEPGAHDEQYF.

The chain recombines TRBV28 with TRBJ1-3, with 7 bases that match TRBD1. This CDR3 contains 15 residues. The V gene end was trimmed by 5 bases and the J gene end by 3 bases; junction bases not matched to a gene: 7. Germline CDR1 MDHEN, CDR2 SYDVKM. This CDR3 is CASSPTGIGGNTIYF. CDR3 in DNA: TGTGCCAGCAGTCCGACAGGGATTGGTGGAAACACCATATATTTT.

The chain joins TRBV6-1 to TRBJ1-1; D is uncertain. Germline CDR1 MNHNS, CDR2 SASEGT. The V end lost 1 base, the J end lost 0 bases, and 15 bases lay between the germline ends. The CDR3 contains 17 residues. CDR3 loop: CASSEEAQGYMNTEAFF. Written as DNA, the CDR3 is TGTGCCAGCAGTGAAGAGGCTCAAGGCTATATGAACACTGAAGCTTTCTTT.